The 31 T cell receptor beta chains below come from one sample, sequenced in a study of cytomegalovirus exposure and HLA in healthy donors. Primers for the PCR totalled 60 Vbeta and 13 Jbeta. The data were produced by immunoSEQ multiplex PCR, yet TCRdb's version contains in-frame clones alone and is incomplete. The data show 150,000 or so clones, 80% seen once. The source material was PBMCs. The source is a young man in good health and CMV-seropositive.

The V call is TRBV28, the J call TRBJ2-1, with a tentative D call TRBD1 (5 bases). V was trimmed by 8 bases and J by 9 bases, leaving 17 bases between them. The CDR3 is 13 amino acids. In germline, CDR1 is MDHEN, CDR2 SYDVKM. Here the CDR3 DNA reads TGTGCCAGCGAAATTCAGGGTCTCGGTGAGCAGTTCTTC. It yields the protein CASEIQGLGEQFF. The whole variable domain, filled in from reference TRBV28 and TRBJ2-1, reads DVKVTQSSRYLVKRTGEKVFLECVQDMDHENMFWYRQDPGLGLRLIYFSYDVKMKEKGDIPEGYSVSREKKERFSLILESASTNQTSMYLCASEIQGLGEQFFGPGTRLTVL.

CDR3: CASSLAPGNTDTQYF. In nucleotides, the CDR3 is TGTGCCAGCAGCTTAGCGCCCGGTAACACAGATACGCAGTATTTT. The chain recombines TRBV7-2 with TRBJ2-3; D not resolved. The CDR3 loop spans 15 amino acids. In germline, CDR1 is SGHTA, CDR2 FQGNSA. V was shortened by 0 bases and J by 2 bases, with 9 bases between the two germline ends.

The rearrangement joins TRBV15 to TRBJ2-3, with D possibly matching TRBD2 (6 bases). The CDR3 has 18 amino acids. V lost 3 bases and J lost 8, with 27 bases in between. Germline V gene data show CDR1 as LNHNV and CDR2 as YYDKDF (reference sequence). The CDR3 here is CATSRDPTGTVNEGTQYF. The CDR3, as DNA: TGTGCCACCAGCAGGGACCCGACCGGGACTGTGAACGAGGGTACGCAGTATTTT.

The chain has TRBV19 and TRBJ2-7; D gene unclear. The V gene's germline CDR1 is LNHDA and CDR2 SQIVND (reference sequence). V was cut by 3 bases and J by 2 bases, with 14 bases left in between. The CDR3 has 15 residues. The CDR3 reads CASSIVRGVPYEQYF. CDR3 sequence (DNA): TGTGCCAGTAGTATTGTGAGAGGAGTACCCTACGAGCAGTACTTC. Using reference TRBV19 and TRBJ2-7 for the parts outside the CDR3, the full variable domain is DGGITQSPKYLFRKEGQNVTLSCEQNLNHDAMYWYRQDPGQGLRLIYYSQIVNDFQKGDIAEGYSVSREKKESFPLTVTSAQKNPTAFYLCASSIVRGVPYEQYFGPGTRLTVT.

The chain combines TRBV6-5 with TRBJ2-2, with unresolved D. The CDR3 length is 15 residues. Trimming pared 0 bases from V and 2 bases from J, leaving 7 bases between. Germline V lookup: CDR1 MNHEY, CDR2 SVGAGI. The CDR3: CASSYSSVNTGELFF. DNA for the CDR3: TGTGCCAGCAGTTACTCCAGTGTTAACACCGGGGAGCTGTTTTTT.

This chain uses TRBV10-3 with TRBJ2-5, with D perhaps TRBD1 (5 bases). The germline CDR1 and CDR2 sequences are ENHRY and SYGVKD. V was clipped by 10 bases and J by 5 bases, with 14 bases between them. There are 12 residues in the CDR3. CDR3 nucleotide sequence: TGTGCCACATATGGGGCTTCTGAGACCCAGTACTTC. It encodes CATYGASETQYF.

The genes are TRBV5-1 and TRBJ2-7; D gene ambiguous. V lost 4 bases and J 3 bases, leaving 14 bases between the germline ends. CDR1 is SGHRS, CDR2 YFSETQ, per germline. The CDR3 is 14 residues long. The CDR3: CASSPPAPYYEQYF. Written as DNA, the CDR3 is TGCGCCAGCAGCCCCCCTGCCCCCTACTACGAGCAGTACTTC.

The rearrangement links TRBV6-6 to TRBJ2-7; D may be TRBD2 (5 bases). The ends were cut back, 5 bases at V and 2 bases at J, with 16 bases in the middle. This CDR3 has 15 residues. Germline CDR1 is MNHNY and CDR2 is SVGAGI (reference sequence). DNA of the CDR3: TGTGCCAGCAGTAATGGGAGTCCCGGGGCCTACGAGCAGTACTTC. It specifies CASSNGSPGAYEQYF.

This clone was observed a handful of times. J is TRBJ1-1 and V is TRBV2; D is undetermined. Germline loops: CDR1 SNHLY, CDR2 FYNNEI. The V end lost 5 bases, the J end lost 2 bases, and 9 bases lay between the germline ends. The CDR3 contains 13 residues. The CDR3 loop is CASSLTDNTEAFF. CDR3 nucleotides: TGTGCCAGCAGTTTAACAGATAACACTGAAGCTTTCTTT.

The chain links TRBV18 to TRBJ2-7; 7 bases are a match to TRBD1. V shed 2 bases and J 3 bases; nucleotides not matched to a gene: 7. CDR1 is KGHSH and CDR2 is LQKENI in the germline V gene. The CDR3 has 15 residues. The CDR3 is CASSPSPGQSYEQYF. CDR3 DNA: TGTGCCAGCTCACCATCCCCGGGACAGAGCTACGAGCAGTACTTC. The full variable domain, its missing parts supplied by reference TRBV18 and TRBJ2-7, is NAGVMQNPRHLVRRRGQEARLRCSPMKGHSHVYWYRQLPEEGLKFMVYLQKENIIDESGMPKERFSAEFPKEGPSILRIQQVVRGDSAAYFCASSPSPGQSYEQYFGPGTRLTVT.

V gene TRBV27 combines with J gene TRBJ1-4; D not certain. V gave up 0 bases and J gave up 5 bases, with 19 bases separating them. The CDR3 runs to 18 residues. Germline V gene lookup returns CDR1 MNHEY and CDR2 SMNVEV (reference sequence). CDR3: CASSLSFGVESGNEKLFF. CDR3 coding DNA: TGTGCCAGCAGTTTATCTTTTGGTGTGGAGTCCGGGAATGAAAAACTGTTTTTT.

The rearrangement uses TRBV5-1 and TRBJ2-7; TRBD2 might be the D (6 bases). The V end lost 2 bases, the J end lost 0 bases, and 9 bases lay between the germline ends. CDR1 is SGHRS and CDR2 is YFSETQ in the germline V gene. The CDR3 length is 14 residues. CDR3 sequence (DNA): TGCGCCAGCAGCTTCGGCGGGACCTCCTACGAGCAGTACTTC. As protein: CASSFGGTSYEQYF.

J is TRBJ2-3 and V is TRBV10-3, with 9 bases matching TRBD2. CDR1 and CDR2 (germline): ENHRY, SYGVKD. The ends lost 0 bases at V and 2 bases at J; junction bases unmatched: 3. This CDR3 has 16 residues. CDR3 sequence reads: CAISESPSGNTDTQYF. The CDR3 nucleotides read TGTGCCATCAGTGAGTCTCCTAGCGGGAACACAGATACGCAGTATTTT.

This sequence joins TRBV5-1 and TRBJ1-1, with 7 bases aligning to TRBD1. The trim removed 1 base at V and 1 base at J, leaving 19 bases unmatched. This CDR3 has 20 residues. Germline CDR1 SGHRS, CDR2 YFSETQ. The CDR3 protein is CASSLLGPGQAESRNTEAFF. CDR3 in DNA: TGCGCCAGCAGCTTGCTAGGCCCCGGACAGGCCGAATCAAGGAACACTGAAGCTTTCTTT.

The gene calls are TRBV29-1 and TRBJ2-2; tentatively, D is TRBD1 (5 bases). This CDR3 has 15 amino acids. From germline, CDR1 is SQVTM and CDR2 ANQGSEA. Trimming removed 7 bases at V and 4 bases at J, with 19 bases between. CDR3 residues: CSGTGGRASTGELFF. DNA for the CDR3: TGCAGCGGTACAGGCGGTAGGGCCAGCACCGGGGAGCTGTTTTTT.

This clone has a handful of counts. This chain links TRBV7-8 with TRBJ1-1; no clear D. The CDR3 spans 14 residues. The V end was cut by 6 bases, the J end by 0 bases, with 11 bases between. Looked up from germline, CDR1 is SGHVS and CDR2 is FQNEAQ. CDR3 DNA: TGTGCCAGCAGACCCTCAGTCATGAACACTGAAGCTTTCTTT. It is translated as CASRPSVMNTEAFF.

In this sample, this clone turned up a few times. The chain is built from TRBV5-4 and TRBJ2-5, with 8 bases matching TRBD2. V was clipped by 2 bases and J by 5 bases; unmatched bases: 5. CDR3 size: 14 residues. Germline V gene lookup returns CDR1 SGHNT and CDR2 YYREEE (reference sequence). The CDR3 nucleotides are TGTGCCAGCAGCTTAAGCGGGGGCGCGGAGACCCAGTACTTC. Protein product: CASSLSGGAETQYF.

With respect to this clone: Sequence at one end of the junction differs from germline and may be a read error. V is TRBV2 and J is TRBJ2-7; 10 bases match TRBD2. The CDR3 sequence is 14 residues long. From germline, CDR1 is SNHLY and CDR2 FYNNEI. CDR3 bases: TGTGCCAGCAGACCCCCGGGACTAGCGAACGATCAGTACTTC. Protein product: CASRPPGLANDQYF.

V is TRBV18 and J is TRBJ1-1; the D is unclear. This CDR3 region has 12 residues. Trimming pared 6 bases from V and 3 bases from J, leaving 8 bases between. Looked up from germline, CDR1 is KGHSH and CDR2 is LQKENI. Here the CDR3 DNA reads TGTGCCAGCTCCGGGGAGGACACTGAAGCTTTCTTT. As protein: CASSGEDTEAFF.

In regard to this clone: At one end, the junction sequence differs from germline, possibly due to a read error. The rearrangement uses TRBV28 and TRBJ1-1; a possible D gene is TRBD1 (5 bases). Germline V gene sequence: CDR1 MDHEN, CDR2 SYDVKM. The CDR3 length is 10 residues. The CDR3 region is CASSSETAHF. In DNA form, the CDR3 reads TGTGCCAGCAGTTCAGAGACAGCACACTTT. Variable domain in full (rest from reference TRBV28 and TRBJ1-1): DVKVTQSSRYLVKRTGEKVFLECVQDMDHENMFWYRQDPGLGLRLIYFSYDVKMKEKGDIPEGYSVSREKKERFSLILESASTNQTSMYLCASSSETAHFGQGTRLTVV.

The V call is TRBV5-4, the J call TRBJ2-5, with 10 bases fitting TRBD1. The tail of the sequence fits TRBJ2-7 better, so the J call may be wrong. CDR1 is SGHNT and CDR2 is YYREEE in the germline V gene (reference sequence). The CDR3 loop spans 14 amino acids. In nucleotides, the CDR3 is TGTGCCAGCAGCTGGGGACAGGGGACGTACGAGCAGTACTTC. It encodes CASSWGQGTYEQYF.

The rearrangement uses TRBV7-8 and TRBJ2-3, with a tentative D call TRBD1 (6 bases). The length of the CDR3 is 21 residues. V gave up 1 base and J gave up 0 bases, with 26 bases separating them. From germline, CDR1 is SGHVS and CDR2 FQNEAQ. CDR3 bases: TGTGCCAGCAGCTTAGATGTCGGTGGGGGCCTCCCCTACGAAAGCACAGATACGCAGTATTTT. It translates to CASSLDVGGGLPYESTDTQYF. The variable domain in full, completed from reference TRBV7-8 and TRBJ2-3, reads GAGVSQSPRYKVAKRGQDVALRCDPISGHVSLFWYQQALGQGPEFLTYFQNEAQLDKSGLPSDRFFAERPEGSVSTLKIQRTQQEDSAVYLCASSLDVGGGLPYESTDTQYFGPGTRLTVL.

The V call is TRBV19, the J call TRBJ1-5; D possibly corresponds to TRBD1 (5 bases). The CDR3 runs to 14 residues. CDR1 and CDR2 from the germline V gene are LNHDA and SQIVND (reference sequence). Trimming left V 6 bases short and J 2 bases short, with 11 bases between. The CDR3 nucleotides are TGTGCCAGTAGGTCGGGGGGAGGCAATCAGCCCCAGCATTTT. This translates into CASRSGGGNQPQHF.

The chain couples TRBV5-1 to TRBJ2-1; 8 bases map to TRBD1. The germline CDR1 and CDR2 sequences are SGHRS and YFSETQ. The CDR3 extends over 16 amino acids. Trimming at V came to 2 bases and at J to 5 bases, leaving 9 bases not matched to a gene. The CDR3, as DNA: TGCGCCAGCAGCTTTTCGGCAGGGGGCGCAGACAATGAGCAGTTCTTC. It specifies CASSFSAGGADNEQFF.

This clone was found once. The chain is built from TRBV5-8 and TRBJ2-6; a weak D match, TRBD1 (5 bases). Looked up from germline, CDR1 is SGHTS and CDR2 is YDEGEE. The V gene lost 6 bases and the J gene lost 0 bases, with 10 bases spanning the gap. This CDR3 has 15 amino acids. CDR3 sequence reads: CASNRQNSGANVLTF. The CDR3, as DNA: TGTGCCAGCAACAGACAGAACTCTGGGGCCAACGTCCTGACTTTC.

The gene calls are TRBV5-1 and TRBJ1-1; D not certain. Trimming shortened V by 4 bases and J by 3 bases, and 10 bases separated the two germline ends. The CDR3 is made up of 13 amino acids. CDR1 is SGHRS and CDR2 is YFSETQ in the germline V gene. CDR3 DNA: TGCGCCAGCAGCCCGGAGACGGACACTGAAGCTTTCTTT. Translating it yields CASSPETDTEAFF.

The rearrangement links TRBV2 to TRBJ2-2; D not certain. The CDR3 is made up of 16 amino acids. In germline, CDR1 is SNHLY, CDR2 FYNNEI. V dropped 4 bases and J dropped 1 base, with 13 bases sitting between them. This chain's CDR3 is CASSAFWRQNTGELFF. As DNA, the CDR3 is TGTGCCAGCAGTGCCTTCTGGCGGCAGAACACCGGGGAGCTGTTTTTT.

This clone has a handful of counts. V usage is TRBV28 and J usage is TRBJ2-1, with TRBD2 matching 13 bases. The CDR3 has 15 residues. V dropped 6 bases and J dropped 10; count of bases not matched to a gene: 9. CDR1 is MDHEN, CDR2 SYDVKM, per germline. Here the CDR3 reads CASSIGLAGVAEQFF. The CDR3, as DNA: TGTGCCAGCAGCATTGGACTAGCGGGAGTGGCCGAGCAGTTCTTC.

V usage is TRBV6-5 and J usage is TRBJ2-7, with 12 bases that match TRBD1. This CDR3 is 15 amino acids long. CDR1 and CDR2 from the germline V gene are MNHEY and SVGAGI. With 5 bases clipped from V and 7 bases from J, the junction kept 9 bases outside the gene matches. This chain's CDR3 is CASSRGTGGAGEQYF. Written as DNA, the CDR3 is TGTGCCAGCAGTCGGGGGACAGGGGGCGCAGGTGAGCAGTACTTC.

The rearrangement joins TRBV19 to TRBJ2-7; 7 positions agree with TRBD2. Losses at the gene ends were 3 bases for V and 6 bases for J; bases not matched to a gene: 8. Germline loops: CDR1 LNHDA, CDR2 SQIVND (reference sequence). CDR3 length equals 14 residues. The CDR3 loop reads CASSIRREFGEQYF. CDR3 in DNA: TGTGCCAGTAGTATTCGGCGGGAGTTCGGCGAGCAGTACTTC.

This clone appeared a few times. The rearrangement uses TRBV15 and TRBJ1-1; no firm D call. This CDR3 comprises 13 residues. Per germline, CDR1 LNHNV and CDR2 YYDKDF (reference sequence). The ends were cut back, 4 bases at V and 0 bases at J, with 6 bases in the middle. DNA for the CDR3: TGTGCCACCAGCATGGAGCTGAACACTGAAGCTTTCTTT. Translation: CATSMELNTEAFF. The entire variable domain, with the rest obtained from reference TRBV15 and TRBJ1-1, is as follows: DAMVIQNPRYQVTQFGKPVTLSCSQTLNHNVMYWYQQKSSQAPKLLFHYYDKDFNNEADTPDNFQSRRPNTSFCFLDIRSPGLGDTAMYLCATSMELNTEAFFGQGTRLTVV.